The 28 T cell receptor beta chains below come from one sample, sequenced in a study of T cell responses to AZD1222 COVID-19 vaccine. TCRdb's copy holds only in-frame clones and misses some; the assay was immunoSEQ multiplex PCR. The top ten clones hold about 7% of a sample with some 130,000 clones, over 75% of them seen once. The material was peripheral blood, obtained on day 0 of AZD1222 vaccination. The receptors stem from an adult in good health.

This CDR3 reads CASSLDLKEQYF. DNA of the CDR3: TGCGCCAGCAGCTTGGACCTTAAGGAGCAGTACTTC. The chain combines TRBV5-1 with TRBJ2-7; D is undetermined. The CDR3 is made up of 12 amino acids. V was pared by 0 bases and J by 7 bases, with 8 bases between. From germline, CDR1 is SGHRS and CDR2 YFSETQ.

This clone was seen a single time. This chain links TRBV6-2 or TRBV6-3 with TRBJ2-7; tentative D call: TRBD2 (6 bases). Trimming stripped 2 bases from V and 3 bases from J, with 14 bases between. In germline, CDR1 is MNHEY, CDR2 SVGEGT. The CDR3 contains 15 residues. In DNA form, the CDR3 reads TGTGCCAGCAGTTACGGGTCGGCGGGATACTACGAGCAGTACTTC. Amino acids: CASSYGSAGYYEQYF.

This chain connects TRBV6-2 or TRBV6-3 to TRBJ2-1; 9 nucleotides align to TRBD1. This CDR3 region has 16 residues. The germline gives CDR1 MNHEY, CDR2 SVGEGT. Trimming removed 2 bases from V and 9 bases from J; junction bases left unmatched: 11. The CDR3 sequence: CASSYRPGTGSFEQFF. CDR3 DNA sequence: TGTGCCAGCAGTTACCGCCCCGGGACAGGGAGTTTTGAGCAGTTCTTC.

This chain joins TRBV4-1 and TRBJ1-1; D unclear. Deletions cut 2 bases from V and 6 bases from J, with 16 bases between. CDR1 and CDR2 from the germline V gene are MGHRA and YSYEKL. The CDR3 is 15 residues long. The DNA of the CDR3 is TGCGCCAGCAGCCAAAGTTACCACCAAGGCGCTGAAGCTTTCTTT. Residues: CASSQSYHQGAEAFF.

The gene calls are TRBV13 and TRBJ1-1, with a possible D match to TRBD1 (6 bases). The V and J ends lost 3 bases and 5 bases respectively, with 25 bases between them. Germline V CDR1 and CDR2: PRHDT, FYEKMQ (reference sequence). This CDR3 has 18 amino acids. The CDR3 loop reads CASSFGQDFWARGTEAFF. CDR3 DNA sequence: TGTGCCAGCAGCTTTGGTCAGGACTTTTGGGCCAGGGGAACTGAAGCTTTCTTT.

The J gene is TRBJ1-1, the V gene TRBV5-1; TRBD1 matches at 9 bases. This CDR3 comprises 16 residues. J was trimmed by 2 bases and V by 4 bases; bases with no gene match: 9. Per the germline V gene, CDR1 is SGHRS and CDR2 is YFSETQ. The CDR3 coding sequence is TGCGCCAGCAGCCGGACAGGGGCGCGGACAAACACTGAAGCTTTCTTT. Translating gives CASSRTGARTNTEAFF.

The gene calls are TRBV19 and TRBJ1-2; TRBD1 might be the D (5 bases). Germline V gene lookup returns CDR1 LNHDA and CDR2 SQIVND (reference sequence). V was clipped by 7 bases and J by 2 bases, with 17 bases between them. The CDR3 spans 15 residues. This CDR3 reads CASNFGPQGNYGYTF. The CDR3 DNA reads as TGTGCCAGTAATTTCGGGCCTCAGGGAAACTATGGCTACACCTTC.

The chain uses TRBV7-3 and TRBJ2-3; D unclear. V gave up 2 bases and J gave up 1 base, with 10 bases separating them. Germline values: CDR1 SGHTA, CDR2 FQGTGA. CDR3 size: 15 residues. DNA of the CDR3: TGTGCCAGCAGCTTAGGGCCTAGGGGCACAGATACGCAGTATTTT. Translating it yields CASSLGPRGTDTQYF.

This chain connects TRBV18 to TRBJ1-5, with a possible D match to TRBD1 (5 bases). This CDR3 contains 14 residues. The germline V gene has CDR1 KGHSH and CDR2 LQKENI. V dropped 1 base and J dropped 6 bases, with 10 bases sitting between them. CDR3 DNA sequence: TGTGCCAGCTCACCACAGGGGAAAGGTCAGCCCCAGCATTTT. Translating gives CASSPQGKGQPQHF.

The chain has TRBV28 and TRBJ1-6; maybe TRBD1 (6 bases). The CDR3 has 14 residues. Germline V gene lookup returns CDR1 MDHEN and CDR2 SYDVKM. V dropped 2 bases and J dropped 11 bases, with 13 bases sitting between them. CDR3 bases: TGTGCCAGCAGTTTAGGGGACAACGGTACACCCCTCCACTTT. Protein product: CASSLGDNGTPLHF.

The gene calls are TRBV12-3 or TRBV12-4 and TRBJ1-2; D may be TRBD1 (6 bases). Trimming removed 7 bases from V and 8 bases from J, with 17 bases in between. The CDR3 has 13 residues. The CDR3 is CASTRGALGGYTF. DNA for the CDR3: TGTGCCAGCACCCGGGGGGCCCTGGGAGGCTACACCTTC.

The chain joins TRBV4-3 to TRBJ1-2; D uncertain. The CDR3 sequence is 15 residues long. CDR1 is LGHNA, CDR2 YSLEER, per germline. V lost 1 base and J 4 bases, leaving 13 bases between the germline ends. The CDR3 loop reads CASSQGAPDGYGYTF. The CDR3 bases are TGCGCCAGCAGCCAAGGGGCCCCAGACGGCTATGGCTACACCTTC.

In its sample, this clone was seen a few times. The V call is TRBV24-1, the J call TRBJ1-2; 7 bases line up with TRBD1. CDR3 size: 15 residues. Germline-derived CDR1 and CDR2 are KGHDR and SFDVKD. V lost 3 bases to trimming and J lost 3 bases; unmatched junction nucleotides: 6. CDR3 sequence: CATSDKQGKDYGYTF. CDR3 nucleotide sequence: TGTGCCACCAGTGATAAACAGGGGAAGGACTATGGCTACACCTTC.

The chain has TRBV6-1 and TRBJ2-5; D may correspond to TRBD1 or TRBD2 (5 bases each). Trimming shortened V by 4 bases and J by 6 bases, and 21 bases separated the two germline ends. Germline-derived CDR1 and CDR2 are MNHNS and SASEGT. The CDR3 is made up of 16 amino acids. The DNA for the CDR3 is TGTGCCAGCAGTGGCGCACCGGGACCGAGGCCCCAGACCCAGTACTTC. Protein: CASSGAPGPRPQTQYF.

This clone is a singleton in its sample. The V gene is TRBV28, the J gene TRBJ2-3, with D tentatively TRBD1 (6 bases). CDR3 size: 15 residues. The V end was cut by 6 bases, the J end by 0 bases, with 13 bases between. Germline loops: CDR1 MDHEN, CDR2 SYDVKM. The CDR3 DNA reads TGTGCCAGCAGCCACCGACAGGCGAGCACAGATACGCAGTATTTT. Its protein is CASSHRQASTDTQYF.

The genes are TRBV30 and TRBJ1-1, with TRBD1 as a possible D gene (5 bases). Deletions cut 3 bases from V and 3 bases from J, with 11 bases between. This CDR3 region has 13 residues. Germline V gene sequence: CDR1 GTSNPN, CDR2 SVGIG (reference sequence). CDR3 region: CAWSVRGDTEAFF. The DNA for the CDR3 is TGTGCCTGGAGCGTCCGGGGGGACACTGAAGCTTTCTTT.

In nucleotides, the CDR3 is TGTGCCAGCAGCGTAGTACCGGGAAAACTGTTTTTT. As protein: CASSVVPGKLFF. This chain links TRBV9 with TRBJ1-4; unclear D gene. The V end was cut by 0 bases, the J end by 10 bases, with 7 bases between. This CDR3 has 12 residues. Germline-derived CDR1 and CDR2 are SGDLS and YYNGEE.

V usage is TRBV30 and J usage is TRBJ2-5, with D unclear. Germline CDR1 GTSNPN, CDR2 SVGIG (reference sequence). V was cut by 0 bases and J by 2 bases, with 7 bases left in between. The CDR3 is 13 amino acids. CDR3 amino acids: CAWSVWRQETQYF. The CDR3 DNA reads as TGTGCCTGGAGTGTCTGGCGGCAAGAGACCCAGTACTTC. The whole variable domain, remainder taken from reference TRBV30 and TRBJ2-5, is SQTIHQWPATLVQPVGSPLSLECTVEGTSNPNLYWYRQAAGRGLQLLFYSVGIGQISSEVPQNLSASRPQDRQFILSSKKLLLSDSGFYLCAWSVWRQETQYFGPGTRLLVL.

The chain recombines TRBV2 with TRBJ2-1; TRBD1 matches 8 bases. The trim removed 5 bases at V and 3 bases at J, leaving 6 bases unmatched. The CDR3 loop spans 15 amino acids. Germline assignment: CDR1 SNHLY and CDR2 FYNNEI. DNA of the CDR3: TGTGCCAGCAGTCAGGACAGGGTAGGCTACAATGAGCAGTTCTTC. Protein sequence: CASSQDRVGYNEQFF.

With regard to this clone: One end of the junction fails to match germline, which may point to a read error. V gene TRBV18 combines with J gene TRBJ1-2, with TRBD1 identical over 7 bases. Looked up from germline, CDR1 is KGHSH and CDR2 is LQKENI. CDR3 length equals 14 residues. The CDR3 protein is CASSPTGDPYGHTF. In DNA, the CDR3 is TGTGCCAGCTCACCTACAGGGGACCCCTATGGCCACACCTTC.

The V call is TRBV27, the J call TRBJ1-3; 8 bases agree with TRBD1. The CDR3 consists of 14 residues. The trim removed 2 bases at V and 4 bases at J, leaving 1 base unmatched. Germline values: CDR1 MNHEY, CDR2 SMNVEV (reference sequence). The CDR3 coding sequence is TGTGCCAGCAGTTTACGGACAGGGGGAAACACCATATATTTT. This sequence encodes CASSLRTGGNTIYF.

The chain joins TRBV4-3 to TRBJ1-3; D is undetermined. Germline V gene sequence: CDR1 LGHNA, CDR2 YSLEER. Trimming took off 2 bases at V and 4 bases at J, with 12 bases between the two ends. The CDR3 length is 15 residues. CDR3 coding DNA: TGCGCCAGCAGCCAATTGGAGACGGTCGGAAACACCATATATTTT. It yields the protein CASSQLETVGNTIYF.

J is TRBJ2-7 and V is TRBV19; D is unresolved. The CDR3 is 12 residues long. V was clipped by 5 bases and J by 4 bases, with 9 bases between them. CDR1 LNHDA and CDR2 SQIVND come from the germline V gene (reference sequence). This CDR3 reads CASSPDYYEQYF. Here the CDR3 DNA reads TGTGCCAGTAGTCCGGATTATTACGAGCAGTACTTC.

V and J are TRBV28 and TRBJ1-1; 9 nucleotides line up with TRBD1. V shed 3 bases, J shed 0 bases, and the junction held 2 bases outside the gene matches. Germline V CDR1 and CDR2: MDHEN, SYDVKM. This CDR3 comprises 15 residues. The CDR3 loop is CASSLTGGLNTEAFF. The CDR3 DNA sequence: TGTGCCAGCAGTTTGACAGGGGGGTTGAACACTGAAGCTTTCTTT. Filled out from reference TRBV28 and TRBJ1-1, the complete variable domain reads DVKVTQSSRYLVKRTGEKVFLECVQDMDHENMFWYRQDPGLGLRLIYFSYDVKMKEKGDIPEGYSVSREKKERFSLILESASTNQTSMYLCASSLTGGLNTEAFFGQGTRLTVV.

The J gene is TRBJ2-1, the V gene TRBV4-2; 7 bases line up with TRBD2. Trimming cost V 1 base and J 1 base; bases outside gene matches: 4. Per the germline V gene, CDR1 is LGHNA and CDR2 is YNFKEQ. This CDR3 contains 16 residues. The CDR3 spells CASSQGDGGSYNEQFF. The CDR3 DNA reads TGTGCCAGCAGCCAAGGGGACGGGGGGTCCTACAATGAGCAGTTCTTC.

CDR3 region: CASSLTNSGRLNEQFF. The CDR3 nucleotides read TGTGCCAGCAGCTTAACGAATAGCGGGAGGTTGAATGAGCAGTTCTTC. The chain employs TRBV7-3 and TRBJ2-1, with 10 bases aligning to TRBD2. The germline V gene has CDR1 SGHTA and CDR2 FQGTGA. V shed 0 bases and J 7 bases; nucleotides not matched to a gene: 6. The CDR3 sequence is 16 residues long.

J is TRBJ2-1 and V is TRBV9; 9 nucleotides line up with TRBD1. This CDR3 has 16 amino acids. The germline gives CDR1 SGDLS, CDR2 YYNGEE. The V and J ends lost 3 bases and 1 base, in that order; junction bases with no gene match: 5. The chain's CDR3 is CASSGRTGASYNEQFF. CDR3 sequence (DNA): TGTGCCAGCAGCGGAAGGACAGGGGCTTCCTACAATGAGCAGTTCTTC.

The J gene is TRBJ2-5, the V gene TRBV6-5; unclear D gene. The CDR3 totals 12 residues. The germline V gene encodes CDR1 MNHEY and CDR2 SVGAGI. Trimming left V 6 bases short and J 5 bases short, with 10 bases between. The CDR3, as DNA: TGTGCCAGCAGCCCACTGGGGGAGACCCAGTACTTC. It yields the protein CASSPLGETQYF.